This T cell receptor beta chain was documented in a study of T cell changes during pregnancy in multiple sclerosis. The repertoire was sequenced with immunoSEQ multiplex PCR; TCRdb's copy has only in-frame clones and lacks some. The profile shows tens of thousands of clones, 80% to 90% of them singletons. The clonotype was recovered from a female donor in good health, enrolled as a control in a pregnancy study. The sample consisted of CD8+ T cells from peripheral blood mononuclear cells, taken in the first trimester of pregnancy.

Written as DNA, the CDR3 is TGTGCCAGCAGCCTCCCGGGGGTTCGGAATGAGCAGTTCTTC. Protein product: CASSLPGVRNEQFF. The genes are TRBV4-2 and TRBJ2-1; possible D gene TRBD2, 6 bases. V was clipped by 4 bases and J by 7 bases, with 14 bases between them. CDR3 length: 14 amino acids. Germline CDR1 and CDR2: LGHNA and YNFKEQ.